A selection of T cell receptor beta chains follows, all from one sample in a study of CD8 T cell repertoires and HIV-1 epitope variants. No antigen is known for these receptors. Some clones are missing from TCRdb's copy, which holds only in-frame ones; the method was immunoSEQ multiplex PCR. Of fewer than 7,000 clones in the sample, 55% to 70% were seen once. The sequencing sample was made of cultured CD8+ T cells derived from PBMCs. The receptor set was obtained from a male donor with HIV. The CDR3 runs from the conserved cysteine through the conserved F or W. Fields, in order: V gene, clone size, J gene, D gene, CDR3 protein, CDR3 DNA. A D gene is named only where the DNA matches it firmly. The size of a clone is reported for some rows only, either as once, few or many, or as a class for expanded clones.

v_call: TRBV27
clone_size: .
j_call: TRBJ2-7
d_call: .
cdr3_aa: CASSPGAYEQYF
cdr3_nt: TGTGCCAGCAGTCCCGGAGCCTACGAGCAGTACTTC

v_call: TRBV25-1
clone_size: .
j_call: TRBJ2-5
d_call: .
cdr3_aa: CASSETVKGETQYF
cdr3_nt: TGTGCCAGCAGTGAGACCGTGAAGGGCGAGACCCAGTACTTC

v_call: TRBV4-3
clone_size: .
j_call: TRBJ1-2
d_call: TRBD1
cdr3_aa: CASSQTGTGNYGYTF
cdr3_nt: TGCGCCAGCAGCCAGACCGGGACAGGGAACTATGGCTACACCTTC

v_call: TRBV6-6
clone_size: .
j_call: TRBJ1-1
d_call: .
cdr3_aa: CASSYGATEAFF
cdr3_nt: TGTGCCAGCAGTTACGGGGCGACTGAAGCTTTCTTT

v_call: TRBV5-6
clone_size: .
j_call: TRBJ1-2
d_call: TRBD1
cdr3_aa: CASSIPQGAGSYTF
cdr3_nt: TGTGCCAGCAGTATCCCCCAGGGGGCCGGGAGCTACACCTTC

v_call: TRBV5-6
clone_size: few
j_call: TRBJ2-1
d_call: .
cdr3_aa: CASSPTMSDEQFF
cdr3_nt: TGTGCCAGCAGCCCAACGATGAGCGATGAGCAGTTCTTC

v_call: TRBV5-1
clone_size: once
j_call: TRBJ2-1
d_call: TRBD2
cdr3_aa: CASSSSGRSGDEQFF
cdr3_nt: TGCGCCAGCAGCTCGAGCGGGAGATCGGGCGATGAGCAGTTCTTC

v_call: TRBV21-1
clone_size: few
j_call: TRBJ1-1
d_call: .
cdr3_aa: CASSERTEAFF
cdr3_nt: TGTGCCAGCAGCGAAAGGACTGAAGCTTTCTTT

v_call: TRBV13
clone_size: few
j_call: TRBJ2-7
d_call: .
cdr3_aa: CASSLGASRNPYEQYF
cdr3_nt: TGTGCCAGCAGCTTAGGGGCTAGCCGAAATCCCTACGAGCAGTACTTC

v_call: TRBV10-1
clone_size: few
j_call: TRBJ1-1
d_call: .
cdr3_aa: CASSADRNTEAFF
cdr3_nt: TGCGCCAGCAGTGCGGACAGGAACACTGAAGCTTTCTTT

v_call: TRBV2
clone_size: .
j_call: TRBJ2-2
d_call: TRBD2
cdr3_aa: CASSDVLASGRLARELFF
cdr3_nt: TGTGCCAGCAGTGACGTTCTGGCTAGCGGGCGTCTAGCGAGGGAGCTGTTTTTT